Presented here are 25 T cell receptor beta chains from one specimen sequenced in a study of T cell changes during pregnancy in multiple sclerosis. Sequencing was performed with immunoSEQ multiplex PCR; in TCRdb, only in-frame clones are kept and a portion is missing. The data hold fewer than 35,000 clones, with about nine tenths observed a single time. This specimen consisted of CD8+ T cells from peripheral blood mononuclear cells, obtained in the second trimester of pregnancy. These receptors all stem from a female donor with multiple sclerosis, enrolled in a pregnancy study.

This clone was observed a single time. The chain is built from TRBV2 and TRBJ2-5; 11 nucleotides agree with TRBD2. The CDR3 has 14 amino acids. The V segment lost 2 bases and the J segment 7 bases; nucleotides outside the gene matches: 3. Germline V gives CDR1 SNHLY, CDR2 FYNNEI. This chain's CDR3 is CASSEYSGRGTQYF. The CDR3 DNA sequence: TGTGCCAGCAGTGAATATAGCGGGAGGGGGACCCAGTACTTC.

This chain connects TRBV5-1 to TRBJ2-2, with 9 bases aligning to TRBD2. V trimming: 0 bases; J trimming: 6 bases; junction bases outside the gene matches: 6. The CDR3 extends over 16 amino acids. Germline lookup yields CDR1 SGHRS and CDR2 YFSETQ. The CDR3 reads CASSLGGGRASGELFF. In DNA, the CDR3 is TGCGCCAGCAGCTTGGGAGGCGGGAGGGCCTCCGGGGAGCTGTTTTTT.

The chain is built from TRBV4-3 and TRBJ2-5, with 8 bases aligning to TRBD1. Looked up from germline, CDR1 is LGHNA and CDR2 is YSLEER. The junction had 10 bases not matched to a gene; V was cut back by 4 bases and J by 3 bases. The CDR3 runs 16 residues. The DNA of the CDR3 is TGCGCCAGCAGCCTCGACGTCAGGGGGCGGGAAGAGACCCAGTACTTC. This sequence encodes CASSLDVRGREETQYF.

Worth noting for this clone: The same CDR3 can be traced to other DNA sequences in this sample. V is TRBV4-1 and J is TRBJ1-2; 8 bases fit TRBD1. Trimming at V came to 1 base and at J to 7 bases, leaving 5 bases not matched to a gene. The CDR3 is 14 amino acids. Germline values: CDR1 MGHRA, CDR2 YSYEKL. CDR3 protein: CASSQAGQGSGYTF. The CDR3 region has the DNA TGCGCCAGCAGCCAAGCAGGACAGGGCTCTGGCTACACCTTC.

CDR3 nucleotide sequence: TGCGCCAGCAGCCAAAGTTTGGGTGGCGGAGGCGTCACCGGGGAGCTGTTTTTT. Encoded protein: CASSQSLGGGGVTGELFF. The chain employs TRBV4-1 and TRBJ2-2, with D maybe TRBD2 (5 bases). The length of the CDR3 is 18 residues. Between the trimmed V and J ends, which lost 2 bases and 4 bases, there was a span of 20 bases. Germline loops: CDR1 MGHRA, CDR2 YSYEKL.

The CDR3 sequence: CASNPQGLQDTEAFF. The CDR3 DNA reads TGTGCCAGCAACCCCCAAGGACTTCAGGACACTGAAGCTTTCTTT. This chain links TRBV2 with TRBJ1-1; no clear D gene. V was shortened by 7 bases and J by 3 bases, with 18 bases between the two germline ends. This CDR3 region has 15 residues. Germline CDR1 reads SNHLY; CDR2 reads FYNNEI.

This chain uses TRBV28 with TRBJ1-1, with D possibly being TRBD1 (5 bases). Germline CDR1 is MDHEN and CDR2 is SYDVKM. V lost 7 bases and J 2 bases, leaving 17 bases between the germline ends. The CDR3 sequence is 15 residues long. The CDR3, as DNA: TGTGCCAGCACCCCGGACACGGGGGTCAACACTGAAGCTTTCTTT. Encoded protein: CASTPDTGVNTEAFF.

The sample holds one count of this clone. The chain recombines TRBV29-1 with TRBJ2-7, with 12 bases matching TRBD1. The CDR3 contains 15 residues. V was clipped by 6 bases and J by 6 bases; unmatched bases: 12. CDR1 is SQVTM, CDR2 ANQGSEA, per germline. The CDR3 loop reads CSVIPGQGAPGEQYF. As DNA, the CDR3 is TGCAGCGTCATCCCGGGACAGGGGGCGCCAGGCGAGCAGTACTTC.

The chain couples TRBV4-3 to TRBJ2-1; 7 nucleotides match TRBD2. Germline loops: CDR1 LGHNA, CDR2 YSLEER. CDR3 size: 16 residues. J was trimmed by 2 bases and V by 2 bases; bases with no gene match: 6. CDR3 coding DNA: TGCGCCAGCAGCCAATCGAGTCTAGCGGCCTACAATGAGCAGTTCTTC. This translates into CASSQSSLAAYNEQFF.

The chain carries TRBV18 and TRBJ2-3; 11 bases are a match to TRBD2. The V gene end was trimmed by 3 bases and the J gene end by 1 base; junction bases not matched to a gene: 9. This CDR3 has 18 amino acids. Germline V CDR1 and CDR2: KGHSH, LQKENI. In DNA form, the CDR3 reads TGTGCCAGCTCACCCGATAGCGGGAGGGCCGGGGGCACAGATACGCAGTATTTT. Its protein product is CASSPDSGRAGGTDTQYF.

The chain links TRBV27 to TRBJ2-7, with 8 bases aligning to TRBD2. The CDR3 contains 15 residues. The V segment lost 3 bases and the J segment 4 bases; nucleotides outside the gene matches: 8. Germline V CDR1 and CDR2: MNHEY, SMNVEV (reference sequence). The CDR3 sequence is CASSFQGLAVYEQYF. The CDR3 bases are TGTGCCAGCAGTTTTCAAGGACTAGCTGTATACGAGCAGTACTTC.

The chain is built from TRBV4-3 and TRBJ2-1; TRBD2 matches 11 bases. Trimming took 1 base from V and 3 from J; bases not matched to a gene: 5. CDR1 LGHNA and CDR2 YSLEER come from the germline V gene. The length of the CDR3 is 17 residues. CDR3 in amino acids: CASSQVLAGVIYNEQFF. In nucleotides, the CDR3 is TGCGCCAGCAGCCAAGTACTAGCGGGAGTAATCTACAATGAGCAGTTCTTC.

The genes are TRBV9 and TRBJ1-2, with 8 bases lining up with TRBD1. The CDR3 loop spans 15 amino acids. Losses at the gene ends were 0 bases for V and 4 bases for J; bases not matched to a gene: 5. Germline V lookup: CDR1 SGDLS, CDR2 YYNGEE. The CDR3, as DNA: TGTGCCAGCAGCGTAGCCAGGACAGGGTCCTATGGCTACACCTTC. It specifies CASSVARTGSYGYTF. The full variable domain, in which reference TRBV9 and TRBJ1-2 provide the parts outside the CDR3, is DSGVTQTPKHLITATGQRVTLRCSPRSGDLSVYWYQQSLDQGLQFLIQYYNGEERAKGNILERFSAQQFPDLHSELNLSSLELGDSALYFCASSVARTGSYGYTFGSGTRLTVV.

The CDR3 sequence: CASSQKTGTGGVGDTEAFF. DNA for the CDR3: TGCGCCAGCAGCCAAAAAACCGGGACAGGGGGCGTAGGGGACACTGAAGCTTTCTTT. The chain links TRBV4-1 to TRBJ1-1; 12 bases match TRBD1. Per the germline V gene, CDR1 is MGHRA and CDR2 is YSYEKL. Trimming cost V 2 bases and J 3 bases; bases outside gene matches: 13. CDR3 length: 19 amino acids.

This chain uses TRBV19 with TRBJ1-1; 7 bases map to TRBD1. The CDR3 is made up of 12 amino acids. The trim removed 8 bases at V and 3 bases at J, leaving 3 bases unmatched. Germline CDR1 LNHDA, CDR2 SQIVND (reference sequence). DNA of the CDR3: TGTGCCAGTTCAACAGGGGACACTGAAGCTTTCTTT. It is translated as CASSTGDTEAFF.

The chain carries TRBV5-1 and TRBJ1-5, with 7 positions matching TRBD1. This CDR3 has 15 residues. Germline V gene data show CDR1 as SGHRS and CDR2 as YFSETQ. The trim removed 0 bases at V and 7 bases at J, leaving 7 bases unmatched. The CDR3 protein is CASSLGTGDGQPQHF. The CDR3 DNA reads TGCGCCAGCAGCTTGGGGACAGGAGACGGGCAGCCCCAGCATTTT. Filled out from reference TRBV5-1 and TRBJ1-5, the complete variable domain reads KAGVTQTPRYLIKTRGQQVTLSCSPISGHRSVSWYQQTPGQGLQFLFEYFSETQRNKGNFPGRFSGRQFSNSRSEMNVSTLELGDSALYLCASSLGTGDGQPQHFGDGTRLSIL.

This clone was recorded once. The CDR3 DNA sequence: TGTGCCAGCAGCTTAGGAGGGGCGGGATTTAGCACAGATACGCAGTATTTT. This gives the protein CASSLGGAGFSTDTQYF. The V gene is TRBV7-6, the J gene TRBJ2-3, with D possibly being TRBD2 (6 bases). Looked up from germline, CDR1 is SGHVS and CDR2 is FNYEAQ. V was cut by 1 base and J by 0 bases, with 14 bases left in between. There are 17 residues in the CDR3.

The CDR3 DNA is TGTGCCAGCAGCTTGGGGCAGGGGGCAGGACAAGAGACCCAGTACTTC. This translates into CASSLGQGAGQETQYF. The rearrangement uses TRBV5-4 and TRBJ2-5; 8 positions agree with TRBD1. CDR1 and CDR2 (germline): SGHNT, YYREEE (reference sequence). The CDR3 spans 16 residues. V was clipped by 0 bases and J by 2 bases; unmatched bases: 6.

The gene calls are TRBV7-9 and TRBJ2-3; TRBD1 matches at 8 bases. The CDR3 sequence is 16 residues long. Germline trimming cut 5 bases from V and 2 bases from J; bases unmatched to any gene: 9. Germline V gene sequence: CDR1 SEHNR, CDR2 FQNEAQ (reference sequence). This CDR3 reads CASSRLQGADTDTQYF. The CDR3 DNA reads TGTGCCAGCAGCCGACTTCAGGGGGCAGACACAGATACGCAGTATTTT.

The chain combines TRBV5-1 with TRBJ2-2; TRBD1 aligns across 10 bases. Germline V gene lookup returns CDR1 SGHRS and CDR2 YFSETQ. The ends lost 4 bases at V and 7 bases at J; junction bases unmatched: 7. This CDR3 is built from 15 residues. DNA for the CDR3: TGCGCCAGCAGCACGGGACAGGGGACGCTCGGGGAGCTGTTTTTT. This codes for CASSTGQGTLGELFF.

The chain is built from TRBV9 and TRBJ2-3; 8 bases line up with TRBD2. Germline CDR1 and CDR2: SGDLS and YYNGEE. The trim removed 3 bases at V and 0 bases at J, leaving 0 bases unmatched. The CDR3 contains 14 residues. CDR3 DNA: TGTGCCAGCAGCGCTAGCGGGAGCACAGATACGCAGTATTTT. This translates into CASSASGSTDTQYF.

The genes are TRBV5-5 and TRBJ2-5; the D is unclear. From germline, CDR1 is SGHKS and CDR2 YYEKEE (reference sequence). The CDR3 totals 13 residues. V was clipped by 3 bases and J by 4 bases, with 10 bases between them. The CDR3 coding sequence is TGTGCCAGCAGCTATCCCGGGTCAGAGACCCAGTACTTC. Translated, it gives CASSYPGSETQYF.

The chain has TRBV16 and TRBJ2-3, with 7 bases aligning to TRBD1. The CDR3 contains 17 residues. V dropped 2 bases and J dropped 2; count of bases not matched to a gene: 10. The germline V gene encodes CDR1 KGHSY and CDR2 FQNENV. The chain's CDR3 is CASSQPYGQVITDTQYF. The CDR3 DNA reads TGTGCCAGCAGCCAACCCTATGGACAGGTTATCACAGATACGCAGTATTTT.

The CDR3 is CASSLPAAGTGELFF. The CDR3 DNA sequence: TGTGCCAGCAGCCTCCCGGCAGCAGGGACCGGGGAGCTGTTTTTT. This chain joins TRBV16 and TRBJ2-2; perhaps TRBD1 as D (5 bases). CDR3 length equals 15 residues. The germline gives CDR1 KGHSY, CDR2 FQNENV. Trimming stripped 4 bases from V and 5 bases from J, with 14 bases between.

The chain couples TRBV6-1 to TRBJ1-4; 11 positions match TRBD1. CDR1 is MNHNS and CDR2 is SASEGT in the germline V gene. The CDR3 covers 15 residues. V shed 1 base and J 7 bases; nucleotides not matched to a gene: 2. CDR3 in DNA: TGTGCCAGCAGTGAAGGGACAGGGGGCGTTGAAAAACTGTTTTTT. Encoded protein: CASSEGTGGVEKLFF.